This T cell receptor beta chain was sequenced during a study of cytomegalovirus exposure and HLA in healthy donors. Those who donated were healthy bone marrow donors. CDR1 and CDR2 from the germline V gene are LNHDA and SQIVND (reference sequence). The junction had 8 bases not matched to a gene; V was cut back by 6 bases and J by 9 bases. This CDR3 has 13 amino acids. The primer mix had 60 Vbeta and 13 Jbeta primers. Here immunoSEQ multiplex PCR was the method, and the copy in TCRdb shows in-frame clones only, minus some. The sample has about 180,000 clones; around 84% are singletons. Sequencing was done on a sample of PBMCs. The chain carries TRBV19 and TRBJ2-1; 7 bases map to TRBD1. The source of this sequence is a girl aged 2 to 10 in good health and CMV-seropositive. The CDR3 DNA reads as TGTGCCAGTAGCGGACAGGCGATAGGTGAGCAGTTCTTC. As protein: CASSGQAIGEQFF. The complete variable domain, with remaining parts taken from reference TRBV19 and TRBJ2-1, reads DGGITQSPKYLFRKEGQNVTLSCEQNLNHDAMYWYRQDPGQGLRLIYYSQIVNDFQKGDIAEGYSVSREKKESFPLTVTSAQKNPTAFYLCASSGQAIGEQFFGPGTRLTVL.